This T cell receptor beta chain is from a study of CD4+ T cells in melanoma. Assay: immunoSEQ multiplex PCR; the TCRdb copy retains only in-frame clones and omits some. The data contain fewer than 55,000 clones, approximately 89% of them singletons. There are 14 residues in the CDR3. The V gene's germline CDR1 is SEHNR and CDR2 FQNEAQ (reference sequence). The V gene lost 5 bases and the J gene lost 0 bases, with 11 bases spanning the gap. The receptor was isolated from a human donor with melanoma. This chain connects TRBV7-9 to TRBJ2-7; D is unresolved. The sample taken for sequencing was peripheral blood. Written as DNA, the CDR3 is TGTGCCAGCAGCCCCCGGCAGCCCTCCTACGAGCAGTACTTC. Protein: CASSPRQPSYEQYF.